What follows is one T cell receptor (beta chain) and its context. Many counts were recorded for this clonotype. The antigen it binds to is not known. Per-nucleotide qualities are absent, and no much larger clonotype sits a single base away. In the ophthalmopathy patients, disease was moderately to severely active, with a Clinical Activity Score of 3 or more, a NOSPECS grade of 4 or more, and a duration of less than 3 months. Exclusion was applied to patients with uncontrolled infections, other autoimmune diseases, pregnancy or lactation. Diagnoses were established on the basis of clinical symptoms, serum thyroxine and TRAb, thyroid ultrasound, and orbital computed tomography. PBMCs were isolated from approximately 10 ml of fresh peripheral blood by Ficoll-Paque density gradient centrifugation. Total RNA was extracted using Trizol reagent, and RNA quality was assessed on an Agilent 2100 Bioanalyzer.

The data were taken from a study of T cells in Graves' hyperthyroidism and ophthalmopathy (dated by TCRdb to about 2019). General notes on the study: Peripheral blood samples were taken at the time of initial diagnosis, prior to any treatment. According to the paper, TCR Vbeta CDR3 sequencing was carried out on 135 peripheral blood samples, which came from fewer than 50 ophthalmopathy, 75 or so hyperthyroidism and approximately 17 progressor patients. The approximately 95 discovery patients were divided at random into training and test sets in a 7:3 ratio. In about six Graves' hyperthyroidism patients, the study also compared T-cell repertoires from thyroid tissue with T-cell repertoires from blood. After blood sampling, hyperthyroidism patients were treated with methimazole at a starting dose of 30 mg daily, and ophthalmopathy patients were treated with high-dose intravenous methylprednisolone. A discovery cohort of about a hundred patients, roughly 45 with Graves' ophthalmopathy and about 58 with stable Graves' hyperthyroidism, was used to find distinguishing TCR V-J signatures. Prospective prediction of ophthalmopathy was tested in an independent validation cohort of fewer than 20 hyperthyroidism patients and 17 patients who later progressed to ophthalmopathy. Results the study describes overall, beyond this receptor: Blood samples also contained most of the expanded thyroid clonotypes (frequency above 0.001), which suggests that blood repertoires may reflect thyroid immune responses. Sample size was not statistically predetermined, and investigators were not blinded to group allocation. In validation, the model predicted progression to ophthalmopathy with approximately 71% sensitivity and approximately 74% specificity, a median of approximately 6.7 months before onset. A model built on a 13 V-J signature distinguished ophthalmopathy from stable hyperthyroidism, reaching approximately 89% sensitivity and 81.08% specificity in cross-validation and 80%/75% in testing.

The V end loses 5 bases and the J end loses 7 bases, and a stretch of 20 bases separates them. From its cysteine to its phenylalanine, the CDR3 spans 15 amino acids. Only the CDR3 DNA stays, 45 bases, in frame from base 1. Reading the germline V gene (reference sequence) gives CDR1 LNHNV and CDR2 YYDKDF. Amplification of TCR beta CDR3 regions was carried out from RNA transcripts. A first-round RT-PCR of the TCR CDR3 used the HTBI primer set with the Qiagen OneStep RT-PCR kit. A second multiplex PCR round built the libraries, followed by size selection and purification. Libraries were sequenced paired-end with 100 bp reads on an Illumina HiSeq2000. For the original study's pipeline: SOAPnuke was used to process the raw data, throwing out any read that contained adapters or uncalled bases, had a mean Phred below 15, or lacked an exact constant-primer or identifier match. High-quality paired reads were merged with COPE v1.2.5, and unique nucleotide sequences were defined as clonotypes. MiTCR v1.1 was used to align the clonotypes against IMGT TRBV, TRBD and TRBJ reference segments. The analysis was restricted to V-J combinations with a frequency above 0.0001, which together covered roughly 99% of the repertoires. A TCS score was defined as the ratio of F50 (clonal expansion) to E x V (chaos), with BLOSUM62-based TCRdist applied between CDR3 peptides within each V-J. Welch's t-statistics and random forest reduced just over 500 V-J features to roughly 13, which were used in a naive Bayes classifier (R e1071). TCRdb took the public reads, trimmed them with fastp at Q25, ran MiXCR for clone calling and kept in-frame beta chains. Merged by CDR3 protein, the rows form single entries marked with the most common genes and DNA. None of the V and J calls come from the authors' own analysis; TCRdb made them. The sample table records fewer than 700,000 distinct CDR3 sequences; roughly a sixth of these occur just once. The ten largest make up roughly 15% of the sample.

This receptor was taken from a woman aged 18-29 years with Graves' ophthalmopathy. The sequencing sample was made of blood. Rearrangement joined TRBV15 to TRBJ1-2, with the D segment identity uncertain. The DNA sequence reads TGTGCCACCAGCCATGGGCCTGGCGGGGAGGGTGGCTACACCTTC. Translated, this is CATSHGPGGEGGYTF.